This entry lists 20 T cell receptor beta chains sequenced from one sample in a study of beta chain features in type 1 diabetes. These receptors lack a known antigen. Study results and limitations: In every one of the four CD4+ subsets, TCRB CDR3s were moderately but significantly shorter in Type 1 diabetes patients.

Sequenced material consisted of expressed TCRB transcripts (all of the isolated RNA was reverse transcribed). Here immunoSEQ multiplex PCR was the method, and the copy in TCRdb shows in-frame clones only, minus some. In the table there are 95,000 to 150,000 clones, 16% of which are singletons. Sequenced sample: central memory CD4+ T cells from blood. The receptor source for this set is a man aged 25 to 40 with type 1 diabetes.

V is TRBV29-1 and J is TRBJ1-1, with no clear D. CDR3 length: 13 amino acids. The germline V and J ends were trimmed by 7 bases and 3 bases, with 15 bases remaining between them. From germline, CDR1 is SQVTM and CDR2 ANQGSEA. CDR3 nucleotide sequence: TGCAGCGCCGTGATAGGGCGGGACACTGAAGCTTTCTTT. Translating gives CSAVIGRDTEAFF.

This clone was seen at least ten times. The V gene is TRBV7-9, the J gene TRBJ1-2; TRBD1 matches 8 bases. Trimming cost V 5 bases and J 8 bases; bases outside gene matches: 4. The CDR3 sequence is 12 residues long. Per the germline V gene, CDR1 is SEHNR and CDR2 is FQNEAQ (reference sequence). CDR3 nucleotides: TGTGCCAGCAGCCCCGGGACAGGCGGCTACACCTTC. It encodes CASSPGTGGYTF.

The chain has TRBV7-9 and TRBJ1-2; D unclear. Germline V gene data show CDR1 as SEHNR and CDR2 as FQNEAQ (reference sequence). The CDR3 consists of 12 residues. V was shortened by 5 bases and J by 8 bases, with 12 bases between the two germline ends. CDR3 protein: CASSGSEGGYTF. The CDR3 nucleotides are TGTGCCAGCAGCGGCTCTGAAGGGGGCTACACCTTC.

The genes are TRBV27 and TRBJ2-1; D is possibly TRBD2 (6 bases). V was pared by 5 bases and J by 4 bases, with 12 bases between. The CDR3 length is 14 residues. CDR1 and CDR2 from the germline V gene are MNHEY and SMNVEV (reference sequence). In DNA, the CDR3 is TGTGCCAGCAGTACCGGGGACTTATACAATGAGCAGTTCTTC. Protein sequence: CASSTGDLYNEQFF.

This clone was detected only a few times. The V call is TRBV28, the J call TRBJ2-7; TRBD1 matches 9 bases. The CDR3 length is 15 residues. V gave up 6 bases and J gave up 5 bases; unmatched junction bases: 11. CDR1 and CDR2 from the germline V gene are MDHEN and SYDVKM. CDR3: CASRPGDREAHEQYF. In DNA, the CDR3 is TGTGCCAGCAGGCCAGGGGACAGGGAAGCCCACGAGCAGTACTTC.

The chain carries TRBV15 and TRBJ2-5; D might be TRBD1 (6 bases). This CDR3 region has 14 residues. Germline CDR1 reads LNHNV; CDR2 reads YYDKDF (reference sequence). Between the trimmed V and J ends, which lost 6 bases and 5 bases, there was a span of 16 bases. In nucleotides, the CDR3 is TGTGCCACCAGGGTTTCAGGGGCGGGTGAGACCCAGTACTTC. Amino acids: CATRVSGAGETQYF.

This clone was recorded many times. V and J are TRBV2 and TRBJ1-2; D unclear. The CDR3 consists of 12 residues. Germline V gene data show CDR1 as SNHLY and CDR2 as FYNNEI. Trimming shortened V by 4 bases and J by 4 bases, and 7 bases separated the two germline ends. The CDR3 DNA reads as TGTGCCAGCAGTGTTGGGAGCTATGGCTACACCTTC. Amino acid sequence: CASSVGSYGYTF.

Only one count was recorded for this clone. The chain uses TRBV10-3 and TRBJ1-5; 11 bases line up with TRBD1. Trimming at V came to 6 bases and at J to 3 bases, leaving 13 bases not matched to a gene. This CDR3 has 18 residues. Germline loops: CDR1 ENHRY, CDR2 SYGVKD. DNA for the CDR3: TGTGCCATCAGCCTCGGGACAGGGGGTTCGCCTGTCAATCAGCCCCAGCATTTT. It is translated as CAISLGTGGSPVNQPQHF.

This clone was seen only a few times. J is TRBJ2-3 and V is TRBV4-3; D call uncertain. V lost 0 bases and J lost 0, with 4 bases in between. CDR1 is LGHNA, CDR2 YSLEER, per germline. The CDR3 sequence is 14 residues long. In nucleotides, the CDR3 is TGCGCCAGCAGCCAAGATTCTAGCACAGATACGCAGTATTTT. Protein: CASSQDSSTDTQYF.

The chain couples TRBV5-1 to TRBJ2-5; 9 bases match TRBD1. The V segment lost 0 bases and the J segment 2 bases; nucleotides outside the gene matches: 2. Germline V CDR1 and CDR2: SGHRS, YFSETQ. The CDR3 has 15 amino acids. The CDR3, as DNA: TGCGCCAGCAGCTTGGAGGGACAGGGACAAGAGACCCAGTACTTC. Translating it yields CASSLEGQGQETQYF.

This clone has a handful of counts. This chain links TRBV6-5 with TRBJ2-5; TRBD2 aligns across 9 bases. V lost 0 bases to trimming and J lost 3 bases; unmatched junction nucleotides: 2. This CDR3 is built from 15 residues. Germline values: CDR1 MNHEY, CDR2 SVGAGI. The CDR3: CASSYSSGGKETQYF. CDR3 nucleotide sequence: TGTGCCAGCAGTTACTCTAGCGGGGGTAAAGAGACCCAGTACTTC.

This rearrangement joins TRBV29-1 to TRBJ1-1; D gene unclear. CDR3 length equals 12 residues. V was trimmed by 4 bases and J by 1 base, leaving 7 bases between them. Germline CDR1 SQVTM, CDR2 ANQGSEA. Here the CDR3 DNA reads TGCAGCGTTGTTTTAGGGAACACTGAAGCTTTCTTT. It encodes CSVVLGNTEAFF.

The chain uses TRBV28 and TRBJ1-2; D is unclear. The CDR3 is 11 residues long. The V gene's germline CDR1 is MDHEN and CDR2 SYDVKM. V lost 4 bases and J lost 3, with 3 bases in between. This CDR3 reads CASSSDYGYTF. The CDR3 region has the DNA TGTGCCAGCAGTTCGGACTATGGCTACACCTTC.

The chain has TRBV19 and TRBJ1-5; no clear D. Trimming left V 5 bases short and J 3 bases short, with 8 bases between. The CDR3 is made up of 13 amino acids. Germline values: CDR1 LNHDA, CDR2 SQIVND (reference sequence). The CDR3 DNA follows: TGTGCCAGTAGTCCAGCTTTCAATCAGCCCCAGCATTTT. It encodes CASSPAFNQPQHF.

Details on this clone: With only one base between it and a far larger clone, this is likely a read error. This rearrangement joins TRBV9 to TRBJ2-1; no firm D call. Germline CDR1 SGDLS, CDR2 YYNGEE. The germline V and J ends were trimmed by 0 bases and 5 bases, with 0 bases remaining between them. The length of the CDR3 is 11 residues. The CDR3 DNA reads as TGTGCCAGCAGCGTAGACAATGAGCAGTTCTTC. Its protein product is CASSVDNEQFF.

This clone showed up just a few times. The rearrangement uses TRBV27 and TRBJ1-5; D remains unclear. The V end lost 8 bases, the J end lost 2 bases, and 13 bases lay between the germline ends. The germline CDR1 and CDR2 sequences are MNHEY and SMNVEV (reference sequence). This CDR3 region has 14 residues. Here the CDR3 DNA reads TGTGCCAGCGGCCGTGGTGAGGGCAATCAGCCCCAGCATTTT. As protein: CASGRGEGNQPQHF.

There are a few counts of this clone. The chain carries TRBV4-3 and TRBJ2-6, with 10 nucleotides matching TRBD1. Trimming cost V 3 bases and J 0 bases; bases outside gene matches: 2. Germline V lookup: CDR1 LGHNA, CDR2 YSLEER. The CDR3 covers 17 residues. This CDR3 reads CASSQGQGHSGANVLTF. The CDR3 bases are TGCGCCAGCAGCCAGGGACAGGGGCACTCTGGGGCCAACGTCCTGACTTTC.

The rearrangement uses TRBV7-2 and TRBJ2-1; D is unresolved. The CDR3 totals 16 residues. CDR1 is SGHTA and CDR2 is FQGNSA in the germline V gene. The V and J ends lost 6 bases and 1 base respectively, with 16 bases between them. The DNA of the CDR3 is TGTGCCAGCAGGTTGGCTGGCGCTGGGTCCTACAATGAGCAGTTCTTC. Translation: CASRLAGAGSYNEQFF.

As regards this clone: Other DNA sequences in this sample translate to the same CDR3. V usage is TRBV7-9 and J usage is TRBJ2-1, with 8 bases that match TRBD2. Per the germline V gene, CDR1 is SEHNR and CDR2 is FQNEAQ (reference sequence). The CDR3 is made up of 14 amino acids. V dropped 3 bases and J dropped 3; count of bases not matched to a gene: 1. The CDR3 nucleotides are TGTGCCAGCAGCTTGGCGGGAGGCTACAATGAGCAGTTCTTC. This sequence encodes CASSLAGGYNEQFF.

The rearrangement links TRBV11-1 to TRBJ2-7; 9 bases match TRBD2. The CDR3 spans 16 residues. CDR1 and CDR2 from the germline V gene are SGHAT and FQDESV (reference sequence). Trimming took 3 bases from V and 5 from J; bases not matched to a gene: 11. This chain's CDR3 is CASSLKWASGIHEQYF. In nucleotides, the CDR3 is TGTGCCAGCAGCTTGAAATGGGCTAGCGGGATCCACGAGCAGTACTTC.